Listed here are 27 T cell receptor beta chains from one sample, sequenced in a study of CD8 T cells in Susac syndrome. Random-hexamer reverse transcription was applied to roughly 0.5 to 1 ug RNA. TCRdb called the immunoSEQ multiplex PCR reads again in MiXCR, with one record for every CDR3 protein. The repertoire has about 140,000 distinct CDR3 sequences, approximately 94% of them found once; the top ten carry 0.075% to 0.1%. Sequenced input: CD4+ T cells from PBMCs. The receptors stem from a human donor in good health.

This clonotype was detected once. V usage is TRBV20-1 and J usage is TRBJ2-3; D is perhaps TRBD2 (5 bases). The CDR3 spans 17 residues. The V gene lost 6 bases and the J gene lost 2 bases, with 24 bases spanning the gap. Looked up from germline, CDR1 is DFQATT and CDR2 is SNEGSKA (reference sequence). DNA of the CDR3: TGCAGTGCGAACCTAGTCACTGCGCGGGTATCCACAGATACGCAGTATTTT. The encoded protein is CSANLVTARVSTDTQYF.

V gene TRBV2 combines with J gene TRBJ2-7; 7 positions match TRBD1. The CDR3 length is 15 residues. With V trimmed by 6 bases and J by 3 bases, 11 bases remained unmatched. Germline-derived CDR1 and CDR2 are SNHLY and FYNNEI. DNA of the CDR3: TGTGCCAGCAGGTCCGGGACAGATAGCTACTACGAGCAGTACTTC. Translating gives CASRSGTDSYYEQYF.

This chain uses TRBV4-1 with TRBJ2-5, with a tentative D call TRBD2 (6 bases). V was trimmed by 0 bases and J by 0 bases, leaving 23 bases between them. Germline CDR1 MGHRA, CDR2 YSYEKL. The CDR3 spans 20 residues. The CDR3 reads CASSQDLPSEGKRNQETQYF. The CDR3 nucleotides are TGCGCCAGCAGCCAAGATCTTCCCTCGGAGGGGAAGAGGAACCAAGAGACCCAGTACTTC.

This chain joins TRBV14 and TRBJ2-7; D possibly corresponds to TRBD1 (6 bases). V dropped 0 bases and J dropped 6 bases, with 9 bases sitting between them. Germline values: CDR1 SGHDN, CDR2 FVKESK. CDR3 size: 13 residues. The CDR3 DNA follows: TGTGCCAGCAGCCAAGACAGGGGAAGCGAGCAGTACTTC. This gives the protein CASSQDRGSEQYF. The entire variable domain, with the rest obtained from reference TRBV14 and TRBJ2-7, is as follows: EAGVTQFPSHSVIEKGQTVTLRCDPISGHDNLYWYRRVMGKEIKFLLHFVKESKQDESGMPNNRFLAERTGGTYSTLKVQPAELEDSGVYFCASSQDRGSEQYFGPGTRLTVT.

This clonotype was picked up a small number of times. The chain employs TRBV18 and TRBJ2-7, with TRBD1 identical over 10 bases. Germline CDR1 and CDR2: KGHSH and LQKENI. V was pared by 2 bases and J by 5 bases, with 0 bases of the junction left unmatched. This CDR3 spans 13 amino acids. The CDR3 region has the DNA TGTGCCAGCTCACCAGGGACAGGGGACGAGCAGTACTTC. This sequence encodes CASSPGTGDEQYF.

Only one count was recorded for this clonotype. The chain has TRBV27 and TRBJ1-1; D gene uncertain. Trimming removed 2 bases from V and 1 base from J, with 8 bases in between. Germline V gene sequence: CDR1 MNHEY, CDR2 SMNVEV (reference sequence). CDR3 length: 14 residues. DNA of the CDR3: TGTGCCAGCAGTTTAGAAGGGTGGAACACTGAAGCTTTCTTT. Amino acid sequence: CASSLEGWNTEAFF.

The rearrangement joins TRBV19 to TRBJ2-7, with D tentatively TRBD2 (6 bases). The CDR3 loop spans 13 amino acids. Germline V gene lookup returns CDR1 LNHDA and CDR2 SQIVND (reference sequence). The ends were cut back, 11 bases at V and 5 bases at J, with 19 bases in the middle. The CDR3 loop is CAASREGGHEQYF. The DNA of the CDR3 is TGTGCCGCCTCGCGAGAGGGAGGCCACGAGCAGTACTTC.

The genes are TRBV7-2 and TRBJ2-7; D unresolved. V was cut by 4 bases and J by 6 bases, with 13 bases left in between. Per the germline V gene, CDR1 is SGHTA and CDR2 is FQGNSA. CDR3 length: 13 amino acids. The CDR3 DNA follows: TGTGCCAGCAGCTCCAATAGACTGGGCGAGCAGTACTTC. It encodes CASSSNRLGEQYF.

The V and J genes are TRBV6-2 or TRBV6-3 and TRBJ2-5; TRBD1 is a possible D gene (5 bases). Germline V gene data show CDR1 as MNHEY and CDR2 as SVGEGT. The CDR3 extends over 15 amino acids. Trimming left V 8 bases short and J 3 bases short, with 19 bases between. In DNA, the CDR3 is TGTGCCAGCCGGCAGGGTCCGAATTCGGAAGAGACCCAGTACTTC. As protein: CASRQGPNSEETQYF.

The chain carries TRBV29-1 and TRBJ1-1; TRBD1 might be the D (6 bases). Trimming stripped 2 bases from V and 6 bases from J, with 13 bases between. This CDR3 is 13 amino acids long. Looked up from germline, CDR1 is SQVTM and CDR2 is ANQGSEA. CDR3 coding DNA: TGCAGCGTTGAAAACAGGGTCTCAGCTGAAGCTTTCTTT. Protein: CSVENRVSAEAFF.

V usage is TRBV24-1 and J usage is TRBJ2-1; 8 nucleotides match TRBD2. Losses at the gene ends were 4 bases for V and 10 bases for J; bases not matched to a gene: 14. This CDR3 contains 16 residues. Per the germline V gene, CDR1 is KGHDR and CDR2 is SFDVKD. DNA of the CDR3: TGTGCCACCAGTGACAAGAGCGGGAGTGATCCGGGGGAGCAGTTCTTC. Its translation is CATSDKSGSDPGEQFF.

This sequence joins TRBV19 and TRBJ2-7; D not resolved. The CDR3 runs to 12 residues. Deletions cut 7 bases from V and 1 base from J, with 8 bases between. Looked up from germline, CDR1 is LNHDA and CDR2 is SQIVND (reference sequence). Here the CDR3 DNA reads TGTGCCAGTATGAGCGCATCCTACGAGCAGTACTTC. It encodes CASMSASYEQYF.

This clonotype was counted a single time. The rearrangement uses TRBV20-1 and TRBJ2-7, with 9 bases aligning to TRBD2. The germline V gene has CDR1 DFQATT and CDR2 SNEGSKA (reference sequence). The CDR3 spans 17 residues. The V gene end was trimmed by 0 bases and the J gene end by 7 bases; junction bases not matched to a gene: 16. The CDR3 here is CSARDHVGVAGVLEQYF. In DNA, the CDR3 is TGCAGTGCTAGAGATCATGTCGGTGTAGCGGGAGTTCTTGAGCAGTACTTC.

The V call is TRBV5-4, the J call TRBJ2-1, with D tentatively TRBD2 (6 bases). CDR1 is SGHNT, CDR2 YYREEE, per germline (reference sequence). The CDR3 length is 15 residues. V was trimmed by 2 bases and J by 5 bases, leaving 14 bases between them. This chain's CDR3 is CASSFAGGPDNEQFF. CDR3 nucleotide sequence: TGTGCCAGCAGCTTCGCCGGGGGACCCGACAATGAGCAGTTCTTC.

The chain is built from TRBV5-4 and TRBJ2-3, with TRBD1 matching 9 bases. CDR1 and CDR2 from the germline V gene are SGHNT and YYREEE (reference sequence). J lost 2 bases, V lost 3 bases, and 7 bases had no gene match. The CDR3 is 16 residues long. In DNA, the CDR3 is TGTGCCAGCAGCTCCCCGGGGACAGGGTACACAGATACGCAGTATTTT. Encoded protein: CASSSPGTGYTDTQYF. The full variable domain, its missing parts supplied by reference TRBV5-4 and TRBJ2-3, is ETGVTQSPTHLIKTRGQQVTLRCSSQSGHNTVSWYQQALGQGPQFIFQYYREEENGRGNFPPRFSGLQFPNYSSELNVNALELDDSALYLCASSSPGTGYTDTQYFGPGTRLTVL.

The chain employs TRBV28 and TRBJ2-7, with 10 bases aligning to TRBD1. With V trimmed by 6 bases and J by 0 bases, 5 bases remained unmatched. The germline gives CDR1 MDHEN, CDR2 SYDVKM. The CDR3 length is 15 residues. The CDR3 loop reads CASRRDRGYSYEQYF. CDR3 nucleotides: TGTGCCAGCAGGAGGGACAGGGGCTACTCCTACGAGCAGTACTTC. The full variable domain, rest sourced from reference TRBV28 and TRBJ2-7, is DVKVTQSSRYLVKRTGEKVFLECVQDMDHENMFWYRQDPGLGLRLIYFSYDVKMKEKGDIPEGYSVSREKKERFSLILESASTNQTSMYLCASRRDRGYSYEQYFGPGTRLTVT.

This chain connects TRBV19 to TRBJ2-6; TRBD1 is a possible D gene (6 bases). With 10 bases removed from V and 0 bases from J, the gap between germline ends came to 13 bases. The CDR3 has 15 amino acids. CDR1 and CDR2 from the germline V gene are LNHDA and SQIVND (reference sequence). In DNA, the CDR3 is TGTGCCACCAGCCAGGGGTTCTCTGGGGCCAACGTCCTGACTTTC. It translates to CATSQGFSGANVLTF.

The CDR3 nucleotides read TGCAGTGCTAGAGACCCAGGGCTAGCGGGAGCAAGTGATGAGCAGTTCTTC. It yields the protein CSARDPGLAGASDEQFF. The rearrangement joins TRBV20-1 to TRBJ2-1; the match to TRBD2 covers 10 bases. This CDR3 is 17 amino acids long. V gave up 0 bases and J gave up 8 bases; unmatched junction bases: 13. Germline V CDR1 and CDR2: DFQATT, SNEGSKA (reference sequence).

The CDR3 region is CASSYSTGDGYTF. In DNA, the CDR3 is TGTGCCAGCAGTTATTCGACAGGGGATGGCTACACCTTC. The V gene is TRBV12-3 or TRBV12-4, the J gene TRBJ1-2, with 8 positions matching TRBD1. V shed 4 bases and J 6 bases; nucleotides not matched to a gene: 4. This CDR3 is 13 amino acids long.

This chain joins TRBV2 and TRBJ2-5, with no clear D. Germline CDR1 SNHLY, CDR2 FYNNEI. The V end lost 3 bases, the J end lost 3 bases, and 8 bases lay between the germline ends. This CDR3 has 13 residues. This CDR3 is CASSEESKETQYF. The CDR3 nucleotides are TGTGCCAGCAGTGAGGAGAGTAAAGAGACCCAGTACTTC.

The chain recombines TRBV3-1 with TRBJ1-2; D remains unclear. From germline, CDR1 is LGHDT and CDR2 YNNKEL (reference sequence). CDR3 length equals 15 residues. V shed 1 base and J shed 0 bases, with 9 bases lying between them. The CDR3 DNA reads as TGTGCCAGCAGCCAAGGGTGGCAGGCTAACTATGGCTACACCTTC. Protein product: CASSQGWQANYGYTF.

The chain carries TRBV11-2 and TRBJ2-3; TRBD1 aligns across 9 bases. The V gene end was trimmed by 4 bases and the J gene end by 5 bases; junction bases not matched to a gene: 10. Per germline, CDR1 SGHAT and CDR2 FQNNGV. The CDR3 consists of 16 residues. In DNA form, the CDR3 reads TGTGCCAGCAGCTCCCCGAGGGACAGGGTGAGAGATACGCAGTATTTT. It specifies CASSSPRDRVRDTQYF.

The chain couples TRBV3-1 to TRBJ2-1; D may be TRBD2 (6 bases). This CDR3 region has 12 residues. Trimming left V 1 base short and J 10 bases short, with 8 bases between. Germline assignment: CDR1 LGHDT and CDR2 YNNKEL (reference sequence). In DNA, the CDR3 is TGTGCCAGCAGCCAAGTTGCGGGAGAGCAGTTCTTC. Protein: CASSQVAGEQFF.

This chain uses TRBV7-2 with TRBJ2-5, with TRBD2 identical over 12 bases. The CDR3 totals 16 residues. The germline CDR1 and CDR2 sequences are SGHTA and FQGNSA. The ends lost 2 bases at V and 5 bases at J; junction bases unmatched: 6. The CDR3 sequence: CASSLRRLAGVETQYF. CDR3 DNA sequence: TGTGCCAGCAGCTTAAGGAGACTAGCGGGAGTGGAGACCCAGTACTTC.

This chain joins TRBV10-3 and TRBJ2-1; 8 bases map to TRBD2. Germline V CDR1 and CDR2: ENHRY, SYGVKD. This CDR3 is built from 12 residues. Here the CDR3 reads CGSGSFNNEQFF. DNA for the CDR3: TGTGGGAGCGGGAGTTTTAACAATGAGCAGTTCTTC.

V is TRBV20-1 and J is TRBJ2-5, with a possible D match to TRBD2 (5 bases). The CDR3 loop spans 13 amino acids. V lost 5 bases and J 2 bases, leaving 12 bases between the germline ends. CDR1 is DFQATT and CDR2 is SNEGSKA in the germline V gene (reference sequence). Written as DNA, the CDR3 is TGCAGTGCTGTGGGCGGCGGGCAAGAGACCCAGTACTTC. This sequence encodes CSAVGGGQETQYF.

In this sample, this clonotype turned up a few times. This chain uses TRBV7-8 with TRBJ1-2; 7 bases are shared with TRBD1. This CDR3 contains 13 residues. J gave up 3 bases and V 4 bases, and 2 bases lay outside the gene matches. CDR1 and CDR2 from the germline V gene are SGHVS and FQNEAQ. CDR3 in amino acids: CASSSGQDYGYTF. In DNA form, the CDR3 reads TGTGCCAGCAGCTCAGGACAGGACTATGGCTACACCTTC.